These 25 T cell receptor beta chains share one sample of origin, sequenced in a study of metastatic and nonmetastatic thyroid tumors. TCRdb reprocessed the PCR reads via MiXCR. The table has 21,000 or so clones, 15% to 19% seen once. None of the patients had undergone any treatment ahead of thyroid surgery. The sequenced sample was blood. Source of these receptors: a female donor with papillary thyroid cancer or a benign thyroid nodule (not recorded which). Some clones in this sample may be carry-over from other donors' samples.

The chain is built from TRBV4-2 and TRBJ2-3; D is unresolved. Germline assignment: CDR1 LGHNA and CDR2 YNFKEQ. V was pared by 1 base and J by 6 bases, with 20 bases between. The CDR3 runs 17 residues. In DNA, the CDR3 is TGTGCCAGCAGCCAAGGGTCGGCTGGGCTAACTGGGGATACGCAGTATTTT. Protein product: CASSQGSAGLTGDTQYF.

This clone has a handful of counts. At one boundary the junction diverges from the germline segment, which might be a read error. The CDR3 sequence is CASSDINSPLHF. The CDR3 nucleotides are TGCGCCAGCAGTGACATTAATTCACCCCTCCACTTT. This chain joins TRBV2 and TRBJ1-6; D is unclear. Germline lookup yields CDR1 SNHLY and CDR2 FYNNEI. The CDR3 sequence is 12 residues long.

This clone ranks as medium-sized (0.01 to 0.1%). The chain has TRBV6-1 and TRBJ1-2, with D maybe TRBD1 (5 bases). V gave up 3 bases and J gave up 8 bases, with 13 bases separating them. The CDR3 has 13 amino acids. From germline, CDR1 is MNHNS and CDR2 SASEGT. In nucleotides, the CDR3 is TGTGCCAGCAGTGATTGGCAGGGAGGCGGCTACACCTTC. Translation: CASSDWQGGGYTF.

By share of the sample, this clone is large. V is TRBV19 and J is TRBJ1-5; no reliable D call. Germline V gene data show CDR1 as LNHDA and CDR2 as SQIVND (reference sequence). The CDR3 contains 15 residues. The ends were cut back, 3 bases at V and 0 bases at J, with 9 bases in the middle. The DNA for the CDR3 is TGTGCCAGTAGTATCTCGGGGAATAGCAATCAGCCCCAGCATTTT. Residues: CASSISGNSNQPQHF.

V gene TRBV20-1 combines with J gene TRBJ1-6; D remains ambiguous. The CDR3 spans 12 residues. CDR1 DFQATT and CDR2 SNEGSKA come from the germline V gene (reference sequence). The V end was cut by 0 bases, the J end by 8 bases, with 5 bases between. CDR3 in amino acids: CSARDVDSPLHF. CDR3 DNA sequence: TGCAGTGCTAGAGATGTCGATTCACCCCTCCACTTT.

This clone was found a few times. The chain couples TRBV6-1 to TRBJ1-4, with no clear D. This CDR3 is built from 16 residues. The V gene's germline CDR1 is MNHNS and CDR2 SASEGT. Trimming took 6 bases from V and 4 from J, leaving 18 bases between them. CDR3 residues: CASSKITHANNEKLFF. CDR3 sequence (DNA): TGTGCCAGCAGCAAGATTACCCACGCAAATAATGAAAAACTGTTTTTT.

This clone has at least ten counts. The conserved closing phenylalanine or tryptophan is absent in this CDR3, likely reflecting a read error. It is unclear where the CDR3 begins or ends on the DNA, so no DNA is shown, and the CDR3 is as TCRdb lists it. This sequence joins TRBV6-1 and TRBJ1-1; no DNA check was done on the table's D call, TRBD1. The CDR3 sequence runs 12 residues, both termini included. The germline CDR1 and CDR2 sequences are MNHNS and SASEGT. CDR3 region: CASSFGPGPLPG.

This clone has a count of ten or more. The chain links TRBV27 to TRBJ2-2; no reliable D call. The V gene lost 4 bases and the J gene lost 1 base, with 4 bases spanning the gap. Germline V CDR1 and CDR2: MNHEY, SMNVEV (reference sequence). The CDR3 is made up of 13 amino acids. The DNA for the CDR3 is TGTGCCAGCAGTTCACTGAACACCGGGGAGCTGTTTTTT. It codes for CASSSLNTGELFF.

There are many counts of this clone. The chain links TRBV11-2 to TRBJ2-3; weak D call: TRBD2 (5 bases). CDR3 size: 18 residues. V lost 4 bases to trimming and J lost 1 base, with 21 bases between them. CDR1 SGHAT and CDR2 FQNNGV come from the germline V gene. CDR3 bases: TGTGCCAGCAGCTCTTTAGCGAGGGAGTCATCTGGCACAGATACGCAGTATTTT. Translation: CASSSLARESSGTDTQYF.

In this sample, this clone turned up once. The V call is TRBV4-1, the J call TRBJ1-4; 10 positions agree with TRBD1. The germline gives CDR1 MGHRA, CDR2 YSYEKL. After removal of 1 base from V and 7 bases from J, the junction contained 6 bases not matched to a gene. The CDR3 is 16 residues long. CDR3 protein: CASSQGSGQGSEKLFF. The DNA of the CDR3 is TGCGCCAGCAGCCAAGGTTCGGGACAGGGGAGTGAAAAACTGTTTTTT.

This clone appeared many times. In DNA form, the CDR3 reads TGCGCCACCACCGGGACTAGCGAAGAGACCCAGTACTTC. Its translation: CATTGTSEETQYF. The chain has TRBV5-1 and TRBJ2-5, with 10 bases lining up with TRBD2. Germline V gene lookup returns CDR1 SGHRS and CDR2 YFSETQ. There are 13 residues in the CDR3. Trimming took 9 bases from V and 3 from J; bases not matched to a gene: 5.

The sample holds many counts of this clone. The J gene is TRBJ1-5, the V gene TRBV3-1; D remains ambiguous. CDR3 length: 13 amino acids. Trimming cost V 1 base and J 5 bases, with 6 bases left between them. Germline values: CDR1 LGHDT, CDR2 YNNKEL (reference sequence). CDR3 coding DNA: TGTGCCAGCAGCCAAGTGAGGGATCAGCCCCAGCATTTT. This sequence encodes CASSQVRDQPQHF.

By sample fraction, this clone is medium-sized. The chain carries TRBV6-1 and TRBJ2-1; TRBD2 matches at 14 bases. Trimming cost V 5 bases and J 12 bases; bases outside gene matches: 6. Germline CDR1 and CDR2: MNHNS and SASEGT. The CDR3 totals 14 residues. The CDR3 nucleotides are TGTGCCAGCAGTTTTGGACTAGCGGGAGGCTGGCAGTTCTTC. It translates to CASSFGLAGGWQFF.

This clone was seen at least ten times. The V call is TRBV7-3, the J call TRBJ2-6; D is possibly TRBD1 (5 bases). Trimming took off 3 bases at V and 1 base at J, with 7 bases between the two ends. The germline CDR1 and CDR2 sequences are SGHTA and FQGTGA. The CDR3 is 15 amino acids. CDR3 coding DNA: TGTGCCAGCAGCTTTAGGGGATCTGGGGCCAACGTCCTGACTTTC. Encoded protein: CASSFRGSGANVLTF.

In its sample, this clone was seen a few times. A much larger clone differs by one base, so this may be a read error. V is TRBV6-1 and J is TRBJ2-5; D unresolved. This CDR3 region has 15 residues. CDR1 MNHNS and CDR2 SASEGT come from the germline V gene. The CDR3 coding sequence is TGTGCCAGCGGTGAAGCGTGGGCGTATCAAGAGACCCAGTACTTC. It specifies CASGEAWAYQETQYF.

The V call is TRBV19, the J call TRBJ2-7; tentatively, D is TRBD1 (6 bases). This CDR3 has 12 amino acids. The germline V gene has CDR1 LNHDA and CDR2 SQIVND (reference sequence). V was pared by 5 bases and J by 7 bases, with 12 bases between. CDR3 coding DNA: TGTGCCAGTAGTTTGACAGGAAATGAGCAGTACTTC. Residues: CASSLTGNEQYF. Drawing the rest from reference TRBV19 and TRBJ2-7, the complete variable domain is DGGITQSPKYLFRKEGQNVTLSCEQNLNHDAMYWYRQDPGQGLRLIYYSQIVNDFQKGDIAEGYSVSREKKESFPLTVTSAQKNPTAFYLCASSLTGNEQYFGPGTRLTVT.

This clone is labeled as medium-sized. V is TRBV28 and J is TRBJ1-1, with TRBD1 matching over 8 bases. Germline V gene data show CDR1 as MDHEN and CDR2 as SYDVKM. V lost 6 bases to trimming and J lost 6 bases; unmatched junction nucleotides: 12. The CDR3 is made up of 15 amino acids. The CDR3 reads CASRGFEQGAAEAFF. In DNA, the CDR3 is TGTGCCAGCAGGGGGTTCGAGCAGGGGGCCGCTGAAGCTTTCTTT.

By sample share, this clone is medium-sized. The V and J genes are TRBV6-2 or TRBV6-3 and TRBJ1-2; D is uncertain. Germline CDR1 MNHEY, CDR2 SVGEGT. V dropped 6 bases and J dropped 0 bases, with 11 bases sitting between them. There are 14 residues in the CDR3. This CDR3 reads CASRTFKSNYGYTF. CDR3 DNA: TGTGCCAGCAGGACGTTTAAGTCTAACTATGGCTACACCTTC.

The chain links TRBV14 to TRBJ1-2; no reliable D call. Germline CDR1 reads SGHDN; CDR2 reads FVKESK. With 0 bases removed from V and 2 bases from J, the gap between germline ends came to 7 bases. The CDR3 is made up of 14 amino acids. For the CDR3, the DNA is TGTGCCAGCAGCCAAGACAGGTTAAACTATGGCTACACCTTC. Its translation: CASSQDRLNYGYTF.

This clone has a count of ten or more. This chain connects TRBV5-1 to TRBJ2-1; D not resolved. From germline, CDR1 is SGHRS and CDR2 YFSETQ. This CDR3 has 16 residues. V lost 0 bases to trimming and J lost 4 bases, with 14 bases between them. CDR3 sequence: CASSLAVELGYNEQFF. The CDR3 DNA follows: TGCGCCAGCAGCTTGGCAGTGGAATTGGGTTACAATGAGCAGTTCTTC.

This clone occurred many times. The V call is TRBV29-1, the J call TRBJ2-5; either TRBD1 or TRBD2 may fit D (5 bases each). Germline V CDR1 and CDR2: SQVTM, ANQGSEA. V was pared by 7 bases and J by 0 bases, with 15 bases between. The CDR3 runs to 14 residues. CDR3 loop: CSAARGGHQETQYF. The CDR3 DNA reads TGCAGCGCCGCGAGGGGCGGACACCAAGAGACCCAGTACTTC.

Judged by abundance, this clone is medium-sized. The rearrangement joins TRBV6-2 or TRBV6-3 to TRBJ1-5, with D unresolved. The CDR3 has 11 residues. Germline V gives CDR1 MNHEY, CDR2 SVGEGT. This CDR3 reads CTTPGGQPQHF. The DNA for the CDR3 is TGTACGACCCCCGGAGGTCAGCCCCAGCATTTT.

This clone came up a few times. This chain connects TRBV4-2 to TRBJ2-3; D perhaps matches TRBD2 (5 bases). The V gene's germline CDR1 is LGHNA and CDR2 YNFKEQ. V was pared by 3 bases and J by 4 bases, with 8 bases between. The CDR3 extends over 13 amino acids. Written as DNA, the CDR3 is TGTGCCAGCAGCCACAGTAGCGCAGATACGCAGTATTTT. Translating gives CASSHSSADTQYF.

This clone has ten or more counts. The chain couples TRBV12-3 or TRBV12-4 to TRBJ2-1; 10 bases are a match to TRBD2. The CDR3 is 18 amino acids. Trimming removed 4 bases from V and 0 bases from J; junction bases left unmatched: 9. CDR3: CASSSGTSDLYSYNEQFF. In nucleotides, the CDR3 is TGTGCCAGCAGTTCCGGGACTAGCGATTTGTACTCCTACAATGAGCAGTTCTTC.

In its sample, this clone is medium-sized. The chain carries TRBV28 and TRBJ2-7, with 13 bases matching TRBD2. This CDR3 is 16 amino acids long. With 6 bases clipped from V and 4 bases from J, the junction kept 9 bases outside the gene matches. The V gene's germline CDR1 is MDHEN and CDR2 SYDVKM. The CDR3 spells CASRDTSGGAWYEQYF. The CDR3, as DNA: TGTGCCAGCAGGGATACTAGCGGGGGGGCCTGGTACGAGCAGTACTTC.